This T cell receptor (beta chain) stems from a study of blood T cells in healthy people across ages. As for the study in general: Using template switching, researchers captured about one barcoded beta molecule for each two T cells. Study outcomes and limitations: Measured against age, TCR beta diversity per million T cells decreased in a roughly linear manner.

This clonotype was picked up many times. Its antigen is as yet unknown. Alongside a J-beta primer mix, a sample-barcoded 5' primer served in a second PCR lasting about 6 to 11 cycles. One entry per CDR3 protein, called by TCRdb with MiXCR from the 5' RACE reads. The sample carries hundreds of thousands of distinct CDR3 sequences, 21% recorded once. Healthy Caucasians from Russia aged roughly 6 to 100 served as donors. Around 9.4 milliliters was the volume of peripheral blood drawn from each donor. Trimming removed 0 bases at V and 0 bases at J, with 12 bases between. Germline-derived CDR1 and CDR2 are DFQATT and SNEGSKA (reference sequence). The CDR3 loop spans 16 amino acids.

The TCR comes from a man between 65 and 80 years old in good health. The sequencing sample was made of blood. This chain joins TRBV20-1 and TRBJ1-3; D remains unclear. CDR3 coding DNA: TGCAGTGCTAGAGAGGGGAGAGACCACTCTGGAAACACCATATATTTT. Amino acid sequence: CSAREGRDHSGNTIYF.